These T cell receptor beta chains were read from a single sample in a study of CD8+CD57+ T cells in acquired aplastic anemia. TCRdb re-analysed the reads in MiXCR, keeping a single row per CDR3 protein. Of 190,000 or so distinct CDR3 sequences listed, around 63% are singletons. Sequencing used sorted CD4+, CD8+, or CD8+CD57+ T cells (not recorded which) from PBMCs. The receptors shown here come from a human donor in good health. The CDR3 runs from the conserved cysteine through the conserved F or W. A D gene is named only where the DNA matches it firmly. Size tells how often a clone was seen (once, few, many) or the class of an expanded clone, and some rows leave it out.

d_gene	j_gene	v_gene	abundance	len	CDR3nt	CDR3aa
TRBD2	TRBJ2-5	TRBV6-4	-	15	TGTGCCAGCAGCCAGACTAGCGGGGGCCAAGAGACCCAGTACTTC	CASSQTSGGQETQYF
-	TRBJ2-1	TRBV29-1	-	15	TGCAGCGTTGAAGATCGGTTTTCCAGGGCCAATGAGCAGTTCTTC	CSVEDRFSRANEQFF
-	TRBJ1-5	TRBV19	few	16	TGTGCCAGTAGTCCGCCATTAAAAGGTCGCAATCAGCCCCAGCATTTT	CASSPPLKGRNQPQHF
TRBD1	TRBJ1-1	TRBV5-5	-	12	TGTGCCAGCAGCTTACAGGGGGCTGGAGCTTTCTTT	CASSLQGAGAFF
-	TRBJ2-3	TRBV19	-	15	TGTGCCAGTAGTACCGACCCGGGTAGGGGAGATACGCAGTATTTT	CASSTDPGRGDTQYF
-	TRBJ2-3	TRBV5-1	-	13	TGCGCCAGCAGCTGGGCCGGCACAGATACGCAGTATTTT	CASSWAGTDTQYF
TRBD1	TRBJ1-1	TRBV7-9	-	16	TGTGCCAGCAGCTTAGGGGTGAAGGGGGCGATAGCTGAAGCTTTCTTT	CASSLGVKGAIAEAFF
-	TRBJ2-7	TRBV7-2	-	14	TGTGCCAGCAGCTTATCTAGGGGGTCCTACGAGCAGTACTTC	CASSLSRGSYEQYF
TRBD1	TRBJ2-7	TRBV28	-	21	TGTGCCAGCAGTCCCTGGTTTGAAACCGGGACAGGGCCCCCTCGTTCCTACGAGCAGTACTTC	CASSPWFETGTGPPRSYEQYF
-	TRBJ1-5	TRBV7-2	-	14	TGTGCCAGCAGCTTATTAGGAAGCAATCAGCCCCAGCATTTT	CASSLLGSNQPQHF
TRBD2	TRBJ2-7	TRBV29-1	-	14	TGCAGCGTTGAATTGGGCGGGAGGGACTACGAGCAGTACTTC	CSVELGGRDYEQYF
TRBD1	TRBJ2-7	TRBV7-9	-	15	TGTGCCAGCAGCACCCGGGACAGGGGTCAGTACGAGCAGTACTTC	CASSTRDRGQYEQYF
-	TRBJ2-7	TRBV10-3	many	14	TGTGCCATCAGTGAGGGCAGGGGACCCTACGAGCAGTACTTC	CAISEGRGPYEQYF
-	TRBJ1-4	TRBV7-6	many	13	TGTGCCAGCAGAAGATCCCCCGGGGAAAAACTGTTTTTT	CASRRSPGEKLFF
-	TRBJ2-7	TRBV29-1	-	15	TGCAGCGTTGCACTCAGGGGTCTTCCTCCCTACGAGCAGTACTTC	CSVALRGLPPYEQYF
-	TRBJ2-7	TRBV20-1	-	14	TGCAGTGCTAAAACCGGGACAACGGACTACGAGCAGTACTTC	CSAKTGTTDYEQYF
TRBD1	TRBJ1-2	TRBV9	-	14	TGTGCCAGCAGCTATACAGGGGCCAACTATGGCTACACCTTC	CASSYTGANYGYTF
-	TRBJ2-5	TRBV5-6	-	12	TGTGCCAGCAGTTTGGGCAGAGAGACCCAGTACTTC	CASSLGRETQYF
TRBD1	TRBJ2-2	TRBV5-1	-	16	TGCGCCAGCAGCCCCTACAGGGGGCAAGACACCGGGGAGCTGTTTTTT	CASSPYRGQDTGELFF
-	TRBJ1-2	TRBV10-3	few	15	TGTGCCATCAGTGAGTCGGCAGCTTACTTCTATGGCTACACCTTC	CAISESAAYFYGYTF
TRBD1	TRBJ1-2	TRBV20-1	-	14	TGCAGTGCCCCGAGACAGGGAAGCATCTATGGCTACACCTTC	CSAPRQGSIYGYTF
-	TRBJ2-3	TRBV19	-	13	TGTGCCAGCACCACCGGAGTGGGAAAAACGCAGTATTTT	CASTTGVGKTQYF
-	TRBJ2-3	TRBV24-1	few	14	TGTGCCACCAGTGATTCGGACAGATGGAATACGCAGTATTTT	CATSDSDRWNTQYF
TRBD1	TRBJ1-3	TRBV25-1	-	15	TGTGCCAGCAGTGGGGACAGGGTCTCTGGAAACACCATATATTTT	CASSGDRVSGNTIYF
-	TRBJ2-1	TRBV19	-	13	TGTGCCAGTAGTATTGTATCGGCCAATGAGCAGTTCTTC	CASSIVSANEQFF
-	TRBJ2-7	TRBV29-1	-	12	TGCAGCGTTGAGCGGCTAGGATTCGAGCAGTACTTC	CSVERLGFEQYF
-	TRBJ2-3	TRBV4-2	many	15	TGTGCCAGCAGCCATAGCTCAGACCTTGCAGATACGCAGTATTTT	CASSHSSDLADTQYF
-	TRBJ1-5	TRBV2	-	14	TGTGCCAGCAGTGAACTGTCAGTTGATCAGCCCCAGCATTTT	CASSELSVDQPQHF
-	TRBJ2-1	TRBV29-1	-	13	TGCAGCTTGGTGGTGGGAGCGGGCAATGAGCAGTTCTTC	CSLVVGAGNEQFF
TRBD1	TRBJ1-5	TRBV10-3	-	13	TGTGCCATCACCACGGACAGGGGTCAGCCCCAGCATTTT	CAITTDRGQPQHF
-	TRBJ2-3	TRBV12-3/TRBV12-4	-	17	TGTGCCAGCAGTGGATGGGACGGGATCTTTAGCACAGATACGCAGTATTTT	CASSGWDGIFSTDTQYF
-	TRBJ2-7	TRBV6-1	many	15	TGTGCCAGCAGTGAAGTCCGGGGGCTCCCCTACGAGCAGTACTTC	CASSEVRGLPYEQYF
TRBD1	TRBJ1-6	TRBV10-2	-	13	TGCGCCAGCAGTGAACAGGGGGATTCACCCCTCCACTTT	CASSEQGDSPLHF
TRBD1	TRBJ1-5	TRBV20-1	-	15	TGCAGTGCTAGAGAAGGGACAGAAGCGAGTCAGCCCCAGCATTTT	CSAREGTEASQPQHF
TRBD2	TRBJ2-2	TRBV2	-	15	TGTGCCAGCAGTGAACCTAGCGGTGCTGGGAGGGAGCTGTTTTTT	CASSEPSGAGRELFF
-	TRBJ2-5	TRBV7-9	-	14	TGTTCCAGCATTTCGAGGGGGATCTCGGAGACCCAGTACTTC	CSSISRGISETQYF
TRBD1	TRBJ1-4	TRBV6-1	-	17	TGTGCCAGCAGTAACGGCCCCAGACAGGGGGCGGGAGAAAAACTGTTTTTT	CASSNGPRQGAGEKLFF
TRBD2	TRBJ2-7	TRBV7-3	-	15	TGTGCCAGCAGCTTAAGGGCGGGGGGCCCGTACGAGCAGTACTTC	CASSLRAGGPYEQYF
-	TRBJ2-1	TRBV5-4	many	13	TGTGCCAGCAGCTTGGTGATAGGCAATGAGCAGTTCTTC	CASSLVIGNEQFF
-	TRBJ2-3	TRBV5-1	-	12	TGCGCCAGCAGCACAGAGCGGGATACGCAGTATTTT	CASSTERDTQYF
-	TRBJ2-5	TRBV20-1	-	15	TGCAGTGCTAAAGATGGACAGACACACCAAGAGACCCAGTACTTC	CSAKDGQTHQETQYF
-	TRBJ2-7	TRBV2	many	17	TGTGCCAGCATGGGGAGACTGTTAGATACGCTCTCCTACGAGCAGTACTTC	CASMGRLLDTLSYEQYF
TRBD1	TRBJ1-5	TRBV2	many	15	TGTGCCAGCAGAACAGGGGTGAATAGCAATCAGCCCCAGCATTTT	CASRTGVNSNQPQHF
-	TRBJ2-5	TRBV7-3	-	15	TGTGCCAGCAGTTCTTTACAGTCGGGGAGAGAGACCCAGTACTTC	CASSSLQSGRETQYF
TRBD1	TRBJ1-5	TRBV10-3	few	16	TGTGCCATCAGTGAATCTGGGACAGGGAATAATCAGCCCCAGCATTTT	CAISESGTGNNQPQHF
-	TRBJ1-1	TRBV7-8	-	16	TGTGCCAGCAGCTTAAGGCGGAGCGGAGAGAACACTGAAGCTTTCTTT	CASSLRRSGENTEAFF
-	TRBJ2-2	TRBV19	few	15	TGTGCCAGTAGTTTAGCCGACACGAACACCGGGGAGCTGTTTTTT	CASSLADTNTGELFF
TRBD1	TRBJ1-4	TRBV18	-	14	TGTGCCAGCTCAACGACAGGGGGCGGCGAAAAACTGTTTTTT	CASSTTGGGEKLFF
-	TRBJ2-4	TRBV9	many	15	TGTGCCAGCAGCGGGGGGGGGCATGCCAAAAACATTCAGTACTTC	CASSGGGHAKNIQYF
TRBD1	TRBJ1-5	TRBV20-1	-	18	TGCAGTGCAACCGACGGACAGGGTAAGGAGCTGGGCAATCAGCCCCAGCATTTT	CSATDGQGKELGNQPQHF
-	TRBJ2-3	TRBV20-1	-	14	TGCAGTGCTAGAGGACCAGGGTTGGCAGATACGCAGTATTTT	CSARGPGLADTQYF